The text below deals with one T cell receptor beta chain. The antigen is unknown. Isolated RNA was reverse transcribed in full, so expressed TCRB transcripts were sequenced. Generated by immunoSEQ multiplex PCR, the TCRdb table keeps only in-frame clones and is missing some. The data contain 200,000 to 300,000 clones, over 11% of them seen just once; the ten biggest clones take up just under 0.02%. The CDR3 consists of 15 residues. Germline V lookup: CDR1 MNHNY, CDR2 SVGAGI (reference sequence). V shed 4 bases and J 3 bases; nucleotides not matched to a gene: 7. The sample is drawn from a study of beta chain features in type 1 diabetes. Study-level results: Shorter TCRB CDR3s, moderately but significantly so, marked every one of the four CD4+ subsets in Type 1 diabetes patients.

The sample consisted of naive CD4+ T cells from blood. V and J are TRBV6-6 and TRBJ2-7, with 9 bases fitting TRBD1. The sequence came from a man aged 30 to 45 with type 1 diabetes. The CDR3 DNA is TGTGCCAGCAGTTTAGGACAGGGGACTAACTACGAGCAGTACTTC. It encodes CASSLGQGTNYEQYF.